These T cell receptor beta chains were read from a single sample in a study of CD8 T cells in Susac syndrome. MiXCR was run by TCRdb on the immunoSEQ multiplex PCR reads, yielding one entry per CDR3 protein. The sample carries approximately 300,000 distinct CDR3 sequences, over 75% recorded once. Sequenced sample: CD8+ T cells from PBMCs. Receptors were obtained from a human donor with multiple sclerosis. Each CDR3 is given with its conserved first and last residue. Fields, in order: clone size, V gene, J gene, D gene, CDR3 DNA, CDR3 protein. D genes are given only for firm matches. Only part of the rows carry a size: once, few, many, or a class if the clone is expanded.

abundance: once
v_gene: TRBV29-1
j_gene: TRBJ2-5
d_gene: TRBD1
CDR3nt: TGCAGCGGCACCCTTCCGGGGGACAGGGGGCTAGAGACCCAGTACTTC
CDR3aa: CSGTLPGDRGLETQYF

abundance: -
v_gene: TRBV28
j_gene: TRBJ2-5
d_gene: TRBD2
CDR3nt: TGTGCCAGCAGTTTATTGACGGGGGGGGTGGAAGAGACCCAGTACTTC
CDR3aa: CASSLLTGGVEETQYF

abundance: -
v_gene: TRBV12-5
j_gene: TRBJ2-3
d_gene: -
CDR3nt: TGTGCTAGTGGTCCGAGGGGAGATACGCAGTATTTT
CDR3aa: CASGPRGDTQYF

abundance: -
v_gene: TRBV7-9
j_gene: TRBJ1-1
d_gene: -
CDR3nt: TGTGCCAGCAGCTTCAGATCTCGGGCCACTGAAGCTTTCTTT
CDR3aa: CASSFRSRATEAFF

abundance: -
v_gene: TRBV9
j_gene: TRBJ2-3
d_gene: -
CDR3nt: TGTGCCAGCAGCGTCACGGATTTAACAGATACGCAGTATTTT
CDR3aa: CASSVTDLTDTQYF

abundance: -
v_gene: TRBV25-1
j_gene: TRBJ2-5
d_gene: TRBD1
CDR3nt: TGTGCCAGCAGCGCTTGGGGACAGTCCATACAAGAGACCCAGTACTTC
CDR3aa: CASSAWGQSIQETQYF

abundance: -
v_gene: TRBV19
j_gene: TRBJ1-1
d_gene: -
CDR3nt: TGTGCCAGTAGTGCGCACTGGCTGGGGACTGAAGCTTTCTTT
CDR3aa: CASSAHWLGTEAFF

abundance: once
v_gene: TRBV30
j_gene: TRBJ2-6
d_gene: -
CDR3nt: TGTGCCTGGAGTAGCGCGAGGTCTGGGGCCAACGTCCTGACTTTC
CDR3aa: CAWSSARSGANVLTF

abundance: -
v_gene: TRBV24-1
j_gene: TRBJ1-2
d_gene: -
CDR3nt: TGTGCCACCAGTGGGGGCGGGGCTGGCTACACCTTC
CDR3aa: CATSGGGAGYTF

abundance: -
v_gene: TRBV28
j_gene: TRBJ2-3
d_gene: -
CDR3nt: TGTGCCAGCAGTCCCGACAGGGCGGGAACAGATACGCAGTATTTT
CDR3aa: CASSPDRAGTDTQYF

abundance: -
v_gene: TRBV7-6
j_gene: TRBJ1-5
d_gene: -
CDR3nt: TGTGCCAGCAGCTCAGGGGCTGGGCCCCAGCATTTT
CDR3aa: CASSSGAGPQHF

abundance: -
v_gene: TRBV7-9
j_gene: TRBJ2-3
d_gene: TRBD1
CDR3nt: TGTGCCAGCAGCTTAGGGACAGGGAGGACGGATACGCAGTATTTT
CDR3aa: CASSLGTGRTDTQYF

abundance: -
v_gene: TRBV28
j_gene: TRBJ2-3
d_gene: TRBD2
CDR3nt: TGTGCCAGCAGGATAGCGGGAGTCGCAGATACGCAGTATTTT
CDR3aa: CASRIAGVADTQYF

abundance: -
v_gene: TRBV20-1
j_gene: TRBJ2-2
d_gene: -
CDR3nt: TGCAGTGCTAGAGATTTCCAGGGGTTAAACACCGGGGAGCTGTTTTTT
CDR3aa: CSARDFQGLNTGELFF

abundance: once
v_gene: TRBV28
j_gene: TRBJ2-3
d_gene: TRBD2
CDR3nt: TGTGCCAGCAGTTACTACAGCTCCGGGACTAGCGGGAGCACAGATACGCAGTATTTT
CDR3aa: CASSYYSSGTSGSTDTQYF

abundance: -
v_gene: TRBV29-1
j_gene: TRBJ2-7
d_gene: -
CDR3nt: TGCAGCGTGACTTCCTCGAGGGGCTCCTACGAGCAGTACTTC
CDR3aa: CSVTSSRGSYEQYF

abundance: -
v_gene: TRBV10-3
j_gene: TRBJ2-1
d_gene: TRBD2
CDR3nt: TGTGCCATCAGTGAGGGGCTAGCGGGAGAGAATGAGCAGTTCTTC
CDR3aa: CAISEGLAGENEQFF

abundance: -
v_gene: TRBV4-3
j_gene: TRBJ1-2
d_gene: -
CDR3nt: TGCGCCAGCAGCCAGTACAGGAGTAACTATGGCTACACCTTC
CDR3aa: CASSQYRSNYGYTF

abundance: -
v_gene: TRBV11-2
j_gene: TRBJ1-5
d_gene: -
CDR3nt: TGTGCCAGCAGCCAGAGCAGGCTAGACGCGGAAGAGGCCTTCAATCAGCCCCAGCATTTT
CDR3aa: CASSQSRLDAEEAFNQPQHF

abundance: -
v_gene: TRBV6-5
j_gene: TRBJ1-4
d_gene: -
CDR3nt: TGTGCCAGCAGTTACGTAATCGGCCGAGGTTCTGGAACTAATGAAAAACTGTTTTTT
CDR3aa: CASSYVIGRGSGTNEKLFF

abundance: -
v_gene: TRBV12-3/TRBV12-4
j_gene: TRBJ1-2
d_gene: TRBD1
CDR3nt: TGTGCCAGCAGTCTCTGGACAGGCTATGGCTACACCTTC
CDR3aa: CASSLWTGYGYTF

abundance: -
v_gene: TRBV12-3/TRBV12-4
j_gene: TRBJ2-7
d_gene: TRBD1
CDR3nt: TGTGCCAGCAGACCCGGACAGGGTTACACCTACGAGCAGTACTTC
CDR3aa: CASRPGQGYTYEQYF

abundance: once
v_gene: TRBV30
j_gene: TRBJ2-5
d_gene: TRBD1
CDR3nt: TGTGCCTTACAGGGGGCGGCGTACCAAGAGACCCAGTACTTC
CDR3aa: CALQGAAYQETQYF

abundance: -
v_gene: TRBV27
j_gene: TRBJ1-4
d_gene: -
CDR3nt: TGTGCCAGCAGTCCGTTCAGGAATGAAAAACTGTTTTTT
CDR3aa: CASSPFRNEKLFF

abundance: -
v_gene: TRBV19
j_gene: TRBJ2-7
d_gene: -
CDR3nt: TGTGCCAGTAGCGCCCAGCGGGCTTACGAGCAGTACTTC
CDR3aa: CASSAQRAYEQYF

abundance: -
v_gene: TRBV28
j_gene: TRBJ2-1
d_gene: -
CDR3nt: TGTGCCAGCAGTTTTTACCAAAACAATGAGCAGTTCTTC
CDR3aa: CASSFYQNNEQFF

abundance: once
v_gene: TRBV20-1
j_gene: TRBJ1-1
d_gene: -
CDR3nt: TGCAGTGCTAAAACATACAGGGACTCGAACACTGAAGCTTTCTTT
CDR3aa: CSAKTYRDSNTEAFF

abundance: few
v_gene: TRBV28
j_gene: TRBJ2-1
d_gene: TRBD2
CDR3nt: TGTGCCAGCAGTTTGGGACTAGCGGGCAATGAGCAGTTCTTC
CDR3aa: CASSLGLAGNEQFF

abundance: -
v_gene: TRBV20-1
j_gene: TRBJ2-2
d_gene: TRBD1
CDR3nt: TGCAGTGCTAGAGGCGCAGGGGGCTTGAACACCGGGGAGCTGTTTTTT
CDR3aa: CSARGAGGLNTGELFF

abundance: once
v_gene: TRBV12-3/TRBV12-4
j_gene: TRBJ2-6
d_gene: -
CDR3nt: TGTGCCAGCACCATACTTATCTCTGGGGCCAACGTCCTGACTTTC
CDR3aa: CASTILISGANVLTF

abundance: few
v_gene: TRBV7-6
j_gene: TRBJ1-1
d_gene: -
CDR3nt: TGTGCCAGCAGCCCCGGGATGAACACTGAAGCTTTCTTT
CDR3aa: CASSPGMNTEAFF

abundance: once
v_gene: TRBV4-2
j_gene: TRBJ2-3
d_gene: -
CDR3nt: TGCGCCAGCAGCCGAAATCGGGCTACCGGCACAGATACGCAGTATTTT
CDR3aa: CASSRNRATGTDTQYF

abundance: -
v_gene: TRBV6-5
j_gene: TRBJ2-7
d_gene: TRBD1
CDR3nt: TGTGCCAGCAGTTACTCGGGGACAGGGGCTTGGGAGCAGTACTTC
CDR3aa: CASSYSGTGAWEQYF

abundance: once
v_gene: TRBV13
j_gene: TRBJ2-2
d_gene: -
CDR3nt: TGTGCCAGCAGACTTAGGCACACCGGGGAGCTGTTTTTT
CDR3aa: CASRLRHTGELFF

abundance: -
v_gene: TRBV7-2
j_gene: TRBJ1-6
d_gene: -
CDR3nt: TGTGCCAGCAGCTTAGATCTGAAGGGGCTCGGTAGTTCACCCCTCCACTTT
CDR3aa: CASSLDLKGLGSSPLHF

abundance: -
v_gene: TRBV7-9
j_gene: TRBJ2-7
d_gene: TRBD1
CDR3nt: TGTGCCAGCAGCTTAACGACCGCCGACAGGGGCTACGAGCAGTACTTC
CDR3aa: CASSLTTADRGYEQYF

abundance: -
v_gene: TRBV25-1
j_gene: TRBJ1-1
d_gene: -
CDR3nt: TGTGCCAGCAGTGAATCGTTGAACACTGAAGCTTTCTTT
CDR3aa: CASSESLNTEAFF

abundance: -
v_gene: TRBV30
j_gene: TRBJ2-2
d_gene: -
CDR3nt: TGTGCCTGGAGTCTAAACTCAGGGTCACCTGTGGAGCTGTTTTTT
CDR3aa: CAWSLNSGSPVELFF

abundance: -
v_gene: TRBV25-1
j_gene: TRBJ1-1
d_gene: -
CDR3nt: TGTGCCAGCAGTGAAATACTCTACACTGAAGCTTTCTTT
CDR3aa: CASSEILYTEAFF

abundance: -
v_gene: TRBV12-3/TRBV12-4
j_gene: TRBJ2-1
d_gene: -
CDR3nt: TGTGCCAGCAGTTCCCTATCTGGCGTCTACAATGAGCAGTTCTTC
CDR3aa: CASSSLSGVYNEQFF

abundance: -
v_gene: TRBV6-4
j_gene: TRBJ2-6
d_gene: -
CDR3nt: TGTGCCAGCAGTGACGGGGACACGCAATCTGGGGCCAACGTCCTGACTTTC
CDR3aa: CASSDGDTQSGANVLTF

abundance: -
v_gene: TRBV29-1
j_gene: TRBJ2-3
d_gene: TRBD2
CDR3nt: TGCAGCGTTGAGACCGGGAGGACCACAGATACGCAGTATTTT
CDR3aa: CSVETGRTTDTQYF

abundance: -
v_gene: TRBV28
j_gene: TRBJ1-5
d_gene: -
CDR3nt: TGTGCCAGCAGCCGAAGACAGCTGAATCAGCCCCAGCATTTT
CDR3aa: CASSRRQLNQPQHF

abundance: -
v_gene: TRBV28
j_gene: TRBJ1-5
d_gene: -
CDR3nt: TGTGCCATCCCTCCATTAGTCCTAAATCAGCCCCAGCATTTT
CDR3aa: CAIPPLVLNQPQHF

abundance: -
v_gene: TRBV11-1
j_gene: TRBJ2-7
d_gene: -
CDR3nt: TGTGCCAGCAGCTTAGGTGAGGGACCCACCTACGAGCAGTACTTC
CDR3aa: CASSLGEGPTYEQYF

abundance: once
v_gene: TRBV25-1
j_gene: TRBJ2-4
d_gene: TRBD2
CDR3nt: TGTGCCAGCAGTTTGGAGACTAGCGGGGGTGTATTCTTGAACTTC
CDR3aa: CASSLETSGGVFLNF

abundance: -
v_gene: TRBV13
j_gene: TRBJ1-1
d_gene: TRBD1
CDR3nt: TGTGCCAGCAGCCCAACGCGACAGGGTTTGACTGAAGCTTTCTTT
CDR3aa: CASSPTRQGLTEAFF